Listed below are T cell receptor beta chains from one sample, sequenced in a study of pediatric ulcerative colitis. Assay used: immunoSEQ multiplex PCR; TCRdb lists only in-frame clones, some missing. The sample consists of approximately 22,000 clones, about 65% of them appearing once. Material for sequencing was gut tissue. These receptors were collected from a boy younger than 18 with severe ulcerative colitis. CDR3s include the opening cysteine and the closing phenylalanine or tryptophan. Fields, in order: V gene, D gene, clone size, J gene, CDR3 length, CDR3 protein, CDR3 DNA. A D gene is named only where the DNA matches it firmly. Where a row states a size, it is once, few, many or the class of an expanded clone; other rows omit it.

V: TRBV19
D: -
size: -
J: TRBJ1-2
length: 13
CDR3: CASSTHNNYGYTF
DNA: TGTGCCAGTAGTACACACAATAACTATGGCTACACCTTC

V: TRBV11-2
D: -
size: -
J: TRBJ2-7
length: 15
CDR3: CASSSLAPPAYEQYF
DNA: TGTGCCAGCAGCTCCCTAGCACCTCCGGCCTACGAGCAGTACTTC

V: TRBV18
D: -
size: few
J: TRBJ1-2
length: 13
CDR3: CASSPDTYYGYTF
DNA: TGTGCCAGCTCACCGGACACCTACTATGGCTACACCTTC

V: TRBV5-4
D: -
size: -
J: TRBJ1-6
length: 15
CDR3: CASSLAGVQGSPLHF
DNA: TGTGCCAGCAGCTTGGCAGGGGTCCAGGGCTCACCCCTCCACTTT

V: TRBV2
D: -
size: -
J: TRBJ2-2
length: 12
CDR3: CASRGNTGELFF
DNA: TGTGCCAGCAGAGGAAACACCGGGGAGCTGTTTTTT

V: TRBV29-1
D: -
size: -
J: TRBJ2-1
length: 14
CDR3: CSVETPPPYNEQFF
DNA: TGCAGCGTTGAAACCCCGCCTCCCTACAATGAGCAGTTCTTC

V: TRBV5-1
D: TRBD2
size: -
J: TRBJ2-3
length: 15
CDR3: CASSPRGGPPDTQYF
DNA: TGCGCCAGCAGCCCGCGGGGGGGCCCCCCAGATACGCAGTATTTT

V: TRBV15
D: -
size: -
J: TRBJ1-4
length: 15
CDR3: CATSREGGSKEKLFF
DNA: TGTGCCACCAGCAGAGAGGGGGGGTCTAAGGAAAAACTGTTTTTT

V: TRBV2
D: -
size: -
J: TRBJ1-6
length: 16
CDR3: CASSLNRLTYNSPLHF
DNA: TGTGCCAGCTCCTTGAACAGGTTAACCTATAATTCACCCCTCCACTTT

V: TRBV6-5
D: -
size: -
J: TRBJ1-2
length: 13
CDR3: CASSRSPVSGYTF
DNA: TGTGCCAGCAGTCGTTCACCAGTTTCTGGCTACACCTTC

V: TRBV11-3
D: TRBD2
size: -
J: TRBJ2-3
length: 15
CDR3: CASSLLAGGHHTQYF
DNA: TGTGCCAGCAGCTTACTAGCGGGGGGGCACCACACGCAGTATTTT

V: TRBV6-5
D: TRBD1
size: -
J: TRBJ1-6
length: 15
CDR3: CASSYSSTGGSPLHF
DNA: TGTGCCAGCAGTTACTCGAGCACAGGGGGATCACCCCTCCACTTT

V: TRBV7-9
D: -
size: -
J: TRBJ2-7
length: 14
CDR3: CASSNSGGNYEQYF
DNA: TGTGCCAGCAGCAACTCCGGGGGTAACTACGAGCAGTACTTC

V: TRBV29-1
D: TRBD1
size: few
J: TRBJ1-4
length: 15
CDR3: CSVSSPGQGAEKLFF
DNA: TGCAGCGTTTCATCCCCGGGACAGGGGGCTGAAAAACTGTTTTTT

V: TRBV29-1
D: -
size: -
J: TRBJ2-7
length: 13
CDR3: CSGREGGSYGQYF
DNA: TGCAGCGGTCGCGAAGGGGGATCGTACGGGCAGTACTTC

V: TRBV2
D: -
size: -
J: TRBJ1-5
length: 15
CDR3: CASSPGSLTRQPQHF
DNA: TGTGCCAGCAGCCCCGGGAGTTTGACGCGTCAGCCCCAGCATTTT

V: TRBV7-3
D: TRBD2
size: -
J: TRBJ2-3
length: 15
CDR3: CASSLQAGGTDTQYF
DNA: TGTGCCAGCAGCTTACAAGCGGGGGGCACAGATACGCAGTATTTT

V: TRBV4-3
D: -
size: once
J: TRBJ1-3
length: 16
CDR3: CASSQVPLYSGNTIYF
DNA: TGCGCCAGCAGCCAAGTTCCCCTTTACTCTGGAAACACCATATATTTT

V: TRBV7-7
D: -
size: few
J: TRBJ2-1
length: 13
CDR3: CASSYSSDNEQFF
DNA: TGTGCTAGCAGCTATTCCAGTGACAATGAGCAGTTCTTC

V: TRBV6-5
D: -
size: -
J: TRBJ1-6
length: 14
CDR3: CASSYGGLKTPLHF
DNA: TGTGCCAGCAGTTACGGGGGCCTCAAAACACCCCTCCACTTT

V: TRBV30
D: TRBD1
size: -
J: TRBJ1-1
length: 11
CDR3: CAWSKGGNAFF
DNA: TGTGCCTGGAGTAAAGGGGGCAACGCTTTCTTT

V: TRBV29-1
D: -
size: -
J: TRBJ1-2
length: 11
CDR3: CSVKSNYGYTF
DNA: TGCAGCGTTAAATCTAACTATGGCTACACCTTC

V: TRBV18
D: -
size: once
J: TRBJ1-1
length: 14
CDR3: CASSFGATNTEAFF
DNA: TGTGCCAGCTCATTCGGGGCTACGAACACTGAAGCTTTCTTT

V: TRBV11-2
D: TRBD1
size: -
J: TRBJ2-7
length: 15
CDR3: CASSRPGQGFYEQYF
DNA: TGTGCCAGCAGCCGACCGGGACAGGGGTTCTACGAGCAGTACTTC

V: TRBV12-5
D: TRBD2
size: -
J: TRBJ2-3
length: 17
CDR3: CASCKAGATTGMDTQYF
DNA: TGTGCTAGTTGTAAAGCGGGGGCGACCACTGGAATGGATACGCAGTATTTT

V: TRBV28
D: TRBD1
size: -
J: TRBJ1-6
length: 16
CDR3: CASTVYPGQSNSPLHF
DNA: TGTGCCAGCACCGTCTACCCGGGACAGTCAAATTCACCCCTCCACTTT

V: TRBV7-3
D: -
size: -
J: TRBJ2-1
length: 13
CDR3: CASSVVPGNEQFF
DNA: TGTGCCAGTTCCGTGGTCCCGGGGAATGAGCAGTTCTTC